The sequence of this T cell receptor beta chain was determined in a study of T cell repertoires in ileal Crohn's disease (dated by TCRdb to about 2019). A note on the overall study: Median disease duration was around 7.9 years, and about 40% of patients were identified as active smokers at the time of surgery. Every patient underwent surgery because of a complication, which was stricturing disease in around 60% and penetrating disease in around 39%. About half of the patients received postoperative therapy: about a dozen received thiopurines and 15 to 20 received anti-TNF agents. MI samples were biopsies from the proximal margin of the surgical specimen. Around 550 nanograms of biopsy DNA per sample were submitted for commercial TCRB immunosequencing. The TCR repertoire was analysed in over 50 patients with Crohn's disease drawn from a prospective multicentre cohort. The study was conducted in parallel with a multicentre cohort built to find predictors of early endoscopic recurrence after ileocolonic resection. A Rutgeerts score higher than i0 was the definition used for endoscopic postoperative recurrence. A total of roughly 170 mucosal samples from some 60 patients were sequenced, with samples obtained at several locations on the surgical specimen and at postoperative endoscopy.

The research as a whole found: Higher percentages of high-frequency clones at the time of surgery were linked to endoscopic recurrence, and every patient with clonality above 26.8% (18/57) had recurrence. Only a subgroup of patients, of unstated size, had mucosal CD4 and CD8 T cells sorted and sequenced. Compared with CD4 T cells, sorted CD8 T cells held more high-frequency clones, which suggests that the mucosal expansions were mostly CD8. Compared with non-smokers, patients who were active smokers at surgery showed a significantly higher proportion of clonal expansions (25.9% vs 17.9%, p=0.02).

The time point label corresponds to: proximal margin of the surgical specimen (macroscopically non-inflamed). To be eligible, patients had to be adults with ileal or ileocolonic Crohn's disease and an indication for ileocolonic resection. Before DNA extraction, whole ileal mucosal biopsies were kept frozen at -80 degrees C. Genomic DNA was isolated from frozen whole biopsies using a TRizol-based method, and the DNA was quantified with a NanoDrop 2000 spectrophotometer. As encoded in the germline V gene, CDR1 is SQVTM while CDR2 is ANQGSEA. The CDR3 sequence holds 12 residues, the cysteine and phenylalanine included. Solely the CDR3 DNA is kept, with 36 bases framed from the first base. Trimming takes 5 bases from V and 2 bases from J, and the germline ends sit 7 bases apart. Worth noting for this clone: Its specific antigen is unknown. No quality values exist for individual bases; no much larger clone is one base distant.

Libraries were built with the immunoSEQ multiplex PCR assay. CDR3 regions were amplified from genomic DNA by Adaptive Biotechnology using a two-step, amplification bias-controlled multiplex PCR. The first PCR used primers for every V and J gene segment; the second PCR added barcodes and Illumina adapters. An Illumina instrument was used to sequence the CDR3 libraries. The study's own analysis went as follows. The analysis used both the pipelines supplied by the vendor and custom analysis of the raw data in R/Bioconductor with R version 3.3.0. Clonality, ranging from 0 to 1, was calculated as the inverse of the normalised Shannon entropy of all productive clones. The repertoire share taken up by the top 100 clones defined high-frequency clones, and only clones that passed a 95% confidence test were kept. Overlap between samples was measured with the Morisita-Horn index, while repertoire diversity was measured with the Simpson index. Drawn from immuneACCESS, this table holds only the in-frame rearrangements with V and J called that TCRdb kept. Clones are partly lost; checked studies trace under half to an unresolved V gene and leave the rest unexplained. Clone size and V and J calls were adopted from that table, with D and trimming inferred from the DNA. The sample table shows approximately 6,700 clones, and approximately 79% are seen once. The ten biggest clones cover around 40% of the sample.

The rearranged chain carries TRBV29-1 and TRBJ1-3; no D gene call is confident. The clonotype comes from an adult with Crohn's disease. Sequenced sample: ileal tissue. At the DNA level, the sequence is TGCAGCGTTCGACGGGCTGGAAACACCATATATTTT. It codes for CSVRRAGNTIYF. Here the CDR3 is joined to the reference TRBV29-1 and TRBJ1-3 genes, and the full variable domain is: SAVISQKPSRDICQRGTSLTIQCQVDSQVTMMFWYRQQPGQSLTLIATANQGSEATYESGFVIDKFPISRPNLTFSTLTVSNMSPEDSSIYLCSVRRAGNTIYFGEGSWLTVV.